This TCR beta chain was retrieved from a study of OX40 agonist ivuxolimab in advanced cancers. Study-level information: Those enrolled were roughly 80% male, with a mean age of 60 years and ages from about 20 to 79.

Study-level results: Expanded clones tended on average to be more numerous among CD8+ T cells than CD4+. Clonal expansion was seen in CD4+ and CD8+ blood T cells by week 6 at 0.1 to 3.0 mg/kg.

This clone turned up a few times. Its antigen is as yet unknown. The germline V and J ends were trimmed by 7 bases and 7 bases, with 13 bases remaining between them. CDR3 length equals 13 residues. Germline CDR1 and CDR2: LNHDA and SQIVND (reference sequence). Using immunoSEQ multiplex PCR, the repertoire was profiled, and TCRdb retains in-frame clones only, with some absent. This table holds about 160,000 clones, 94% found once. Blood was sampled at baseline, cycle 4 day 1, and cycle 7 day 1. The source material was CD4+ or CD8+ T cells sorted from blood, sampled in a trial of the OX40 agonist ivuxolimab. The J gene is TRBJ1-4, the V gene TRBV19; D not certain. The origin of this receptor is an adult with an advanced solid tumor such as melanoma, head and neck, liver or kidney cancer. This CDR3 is CASNPGWPEKLFF. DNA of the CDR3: TGTGCCAGTAATCCGGGATGGCCTGAAAAACTGTTTTTT.